This T cell receptor beta chain was profiled in a study of tissue T cells after allogeneic stem cell transplantation (dated by TCRdb to between 2020 and 2023). For context, the study as a whole: Using research autopsies of patients with and without GVHD, plus mouse models of GVHD, the study profiled TCR beta repertoires across many tissues. On the human side, the study was prospective and observational, with no blinding or randomization. Overall study outcomes, separate from this receptor: The study did not establish which tissue TCRs were alloreactive or antigen-specific, and some clones may have been host cells that persisted. Not many T cell clones showed up in more than one patient, yet clustering based on motifs uncovered repertoire signatures that were shared across patients in a tissue-specific way. In both patients and mice, T cells from blood and spleen picked up only a limited part of the TCR repertoire that was detected in tissues. Within patients, how anatomically similar tissues were was a major factor shaping TCR repertoire composition, regardless of disease or transplant status. The patient cohort was small and varied clinically, and sampling depth was recognized as a limitation.

Library generation was performed with the immunoSEQ multiplex PCR assay. TCRbeta CDR3 sequencing was done by Adaptive Biotechnologies at survey depth, reporting CDR3 sequences, V/J genes, productive frequency and template counts. TCR beta CDR3 regions were amplified from genomic DNA instead of RNA. Per the authors' processing: Jensen-Shannon divergence was used to quantify pairwise repertoire overlap between tissues, with a value of 1 indicating complete divergence and a value of 0 indicating identical repertoires. Tissues were clustered by single-linkage agglomerative hierarchical clustering of pairwise JSD values, and the clustering results were displayed as dendrograms. All patient samples were analyzed with GLIPH2 using simulation_depth 1000, kmer_min_depth 3 and cdr3_length_cutoff 8, and only groups containing more than two unique CDR3s were kept. A standardized tissue-overlap score extrapolated Jaccard GLIPH-group overlap across patients to a standard repertoire size of 1000 clones. To look at how diversity was associated with clinical or experimental variables, linear mixed-effect models were used, with tissue treated as a fixed effect and individual treated as a random effect. The clones in this table, taken by TCRdb from immuneACCESS, are in-frame only. Not every clone is retained; where verified, under half of the shortfall comes from an unresolved V gene, and the cause of the rest is unknown. The DNA gave D and trimming, while V, J and clone size come from that table. The sample profile shows 2,800 or so clones; less than 50% of them were found once. The ten biggest clones cover 33% of the sample.

The sample's time point label, in plain terms: mouse harvest day 14 after allogeneic transplant. Mouse grafts combined 10^7 T-cell-depleted bone marrow cells with 10^6 splenic CD5+ T cells, given via tail vein injection. To model GVHD in mice, a major MHC-mismatch B6 (H2b) into BALB/c (H2d) model was used, and tissues were profiled at day 7 or 14. Mouse tissues and retro-orbital blood were harvested on day 7 or 14 post-transplant using separate sterile tools per animal; livers were flushed beforehand. Before genomic DNA isolation with the DNeasy Blood & Tissue Kit, mouse tissues were minced using razor blades in buffered saline. This clone occurred once. No antigen is known for it. Since the receptor is from a mouse, mouse gene names and germline sequences apply. The read stops 1 residue short of the end of the CDR3; the missing end is completed from the germline J gene. V lost 0 bases and J lost 0 bases, and the count of bases not matched to a germline gene is 4. From cysteine to phenylalanine, the CDR3 is 17 amino acids long. The CDR3 was read in part: 48 bases, with the frame set at base 1. The germline V gene (reference sequence) supplies CDR1 LGHNA and CDR2 YNLKQL.

The source material was lymph node tissue. This clonotype was obtained from a female BALB/c mouse given C57BL/6 T cells with graft-versus-host disease after an allogeneic hematopoietic cell transplant. Rearrangement joined TRBV5 to TRBJ1-4; 7 middle bases align to TRBD1. The part of the CDR3 DNA that was read is TGTGCCAGCAGCCAAGATCCCAGGGGGGTTTCCAACGAAAGATTATTT. Protein translation: CASSQDPRGVSNERLF. The whole CDR3 sequence reads CASSQDPRGVSNERLFF.